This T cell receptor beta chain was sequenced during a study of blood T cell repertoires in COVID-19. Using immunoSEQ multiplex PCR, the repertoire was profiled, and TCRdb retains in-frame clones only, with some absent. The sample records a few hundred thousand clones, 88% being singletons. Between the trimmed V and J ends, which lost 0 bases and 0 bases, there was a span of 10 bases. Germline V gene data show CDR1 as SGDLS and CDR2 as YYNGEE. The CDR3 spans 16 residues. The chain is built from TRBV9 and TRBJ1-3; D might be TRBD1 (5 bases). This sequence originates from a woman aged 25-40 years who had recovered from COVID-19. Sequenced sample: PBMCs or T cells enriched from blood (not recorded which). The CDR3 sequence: CASSVGGTLSGNTIYF. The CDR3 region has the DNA TGTGCCAGCAGCGTAGGGGGCACACTCTCTGGAAACACCATATATTTT.